The sequence of this T cell receptor beta chain was determined in a study of OX40 agonist ivuxolimab in advanced cancers. Points from the study as a whole: At 0.1 to 3.0 mg/kg, clonal expansion of CD4+ and CD8+ blood T cells had occurred by week 6. Some nonresponders likewise displayed low normalized T-cell clonal expansion.

Some clones are missing from TCRdb's copy, which holds only in-frame ones; the method was immunoSEQ multiplex PCR. The data hold roughly 62,000 clones, with 70% to 90% observed a single time. On this clone itself: Its target is not known.

Specimen: CD4+ or CD8+ T cells sorted from blood, collected in a trial of the OX40 agonist ivuxolimab. This receptor was taken from an adult with an advanced solid tumor such as melanoma, head and neck, liver or kidney cancer.

The CDR3 here is CAWSPRNREEGEKLFF. The CDR3 coding sequence is TGTGCCTGGAGTCCTCGCAACAGGGAAGAAGGCGAAAAACTGTTTTTT. The rearrangement uses TRBV30 and TRBJ1-4; D is possibly TRBD1 (6 bases). CDR1 is GTSNPN, CDR2 SVGIG, per germline (reference sequence). This CDR3 has 16 amino acids. V was trimmed by 2 bases and J by 8 bases, leaving 21 bases between them. Using reference TRBV30 and TRBJ1-4 for the parts outside the CDR3, the full variable domain is SQTIHQWPATLVQPVGSPLSLECTVEGTSNPNLYWYRQAAGRGLQLLFYSVGIGQISSEVPQNLSASRPQDRQFILSSKKLLLSDSGFYLCAWSPRNREEGEKLFFGSGTQLSVL.